These T cell receptor beta chains were read from a single sample in a study of blood T cell repertoires in COVID-19. The table came from immunoSEQ multiplex PCR; TCRdb's copy has only in-frame clones and leaves some out. The profile shows about 250,000 clones, around 88% of them singletons. Specimen: peripheral blood. Source of these receptors: a woman aged 25-40 years with COVID-19, enrolled during active disease. Both conserved end residues are part of each CDR3. Fields, in order: D gene, clone size, CDR3 length, J gene, V gene, CDR3 protein, CDR3 DNA. The D gene is left open where the match is weak. Not all rows give a size; the values are once, few, many and, for expanded clones, a class.

TRBD1	NA	16	TRBJ2-3	TRBV5-1	CASSLARDRYSDTQYF	TGCGCCAGCAGCTTGGCCAGGGACAGGTATTCAGATACGCAGTATTTT
TRBD2	NA	14	TRBJ2-3	TRBV10-3	CATRSGTAADTQYF	TGTGCCACCCGTAGCGGGACCGCCGCAGATACGCAGTATTTT
NA	few	14	TRBJ2-5	TRBV27	CASSFLGHQETQYF	TGTGCCAGCAGTTTTTTGGGCCACCAAGAGACCCAGTACTTC
NA	NA	14	TRBJ2-3	TRBV7-9	CASRKAANTDTQYF	TGTGCCAGCAGGAAGGCGGCCAACACAGATACGCAGTATTTT
NA	NA	13	TRBJ2-5	TRBV5-1	CASSSQVQETQYF	TGCGCCAGCAGCTCACAGGTCCAAGAGACCCAGTACTTC
NA	once	11	TRBJ2-1	TRBV7-9	CASSFSDEQFF	TGTGCCAGCAGCTTTAGCGATGAGCAGTTCTTC
NA	NA	15	TRBJ1-5	TRBV11-2	CASSLSGGARQPQHF	TGTGCCAGCAGCTTAAGCGGGGGGGCCAGGCAGCCCCAGCATTTT
NA	few	17	TRBJ1-3	TRBV4-1	CASSQLPPTGFGNTIYF	TGCGCCAGCAGCCAACTACCCCCCACAGGGTTCGGAAACACCATATATTTT
NA	NA	12	TRBJ2-7	TRBV11-2	CASSQYPYEQYF	TGTGCCAGCAGCCAGTATCCTTACGAGCAGTACTTC
TRBD1	NA	14	TRBJ2-7	TRBV13	CASSRARQGHEQYF	TGTGCCAGCAGCCGGGCCCGACAGGGCCACGAGCAGTACTTC
NA	NA	13	TRBJ2-3	TRBV11-2	CASSLDQGYTQYF	TGTGCCAGCAGCTTAGATCAGGGTTATACGCAGTATTTT
NA	NA	12	TRBJ1-1	TRBV27	CASSPTRPEAFF	TGTGCCAGCAGTCCGACAAGACCTGAAGCTTTCTTT
TRBD1	NA	16	TRBJ1-2	TRBV19	CASSTGQGLGNYGYTF	TGTGCCAGTAGTACGGGACAGGGCTTGGGGAACTATGGCTACACCTTC
TRBD1	NA	13	TRBJ2-1	TRBV7-2	CASSPTGVDEQFF	TGTGCCAGCAGTCCTACAGGGGTGGATGAGCAGTTCTTC
NA	NA	15	TRBJ2-1	TRBV6-2/TRBV6-3	CASSFAGSSYNEQFF	TGTGCCAGCAGTTTTGCGGGAAGCTCCTACAATGAGCAGTTCTTC
TRBD1	NA	14	TRBJ1-4	TRBV5-6	CASSLEGQGLKLFF	TGTGCCAGCAGCTTGGAGGGACAGGGCCTAAAACTGTTTTTT
NA	NA	14	TRBJ2-2	TRBV19	CASSDGHPGGELFF	TGTGCCAGTAGTGACGGACACCCTGGAGGGGAGCTGTTTTTT